This TCR beta chain originates from a study of cytomegalovirus exposure and HLA in healthy donors. Per the germline V gene, CDR1 is SNHLY and CDR2 is FYNNEI. The length of the CDR3 is 15 residues. Trimming cost V 6 bases and J 2 bases; bases outside gene matches: 2. PCR involved 60 Vbeta and 13 Jbeta primers. Clones were sequenced by immunoSEQ multiplex PCR, and TCRdb holds only the in-frame ones, with some missing. The listing contains 75,000 to 95,000 clones. The sequence was obtained from a woman aged 55-69 years in good health and CMV-seronegative. This chain joins TRBV2 and TRBJ2-5, with 14 bases fitting TRBD2. The sample was PBMCs. The CDR3 DNA reads TGTGCCAGCAGCGGGACTAGCGGGAGACAAGAGACCCAGTACTTC. This sequence encodes CASSGTSGRQETQYF. The full variable domain, completed using reference TRBV2 and TRBJ2-5, is EPEVTQTPSHQVTQMGQEVILRCVPISNHLYFYWYRQILGQKVEFLVSFYNNEISEKSEIFDDQFSVERPDGSNFTLKIRSTKLEDSAMYFCASSGTSGRQETQYFGPGTRLLVL.